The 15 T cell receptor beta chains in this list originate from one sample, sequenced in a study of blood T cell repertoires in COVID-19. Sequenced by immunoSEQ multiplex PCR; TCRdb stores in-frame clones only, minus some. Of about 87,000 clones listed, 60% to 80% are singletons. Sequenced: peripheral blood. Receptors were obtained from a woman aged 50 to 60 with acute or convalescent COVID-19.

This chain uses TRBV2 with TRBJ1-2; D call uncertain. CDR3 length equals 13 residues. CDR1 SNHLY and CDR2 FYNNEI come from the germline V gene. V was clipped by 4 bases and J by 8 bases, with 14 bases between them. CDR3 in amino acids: CASSGSLSEGYTF. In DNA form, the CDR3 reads TGTGCCAGCAGTGGGAGTTTGAGTGAAGGCTACACCTTC.

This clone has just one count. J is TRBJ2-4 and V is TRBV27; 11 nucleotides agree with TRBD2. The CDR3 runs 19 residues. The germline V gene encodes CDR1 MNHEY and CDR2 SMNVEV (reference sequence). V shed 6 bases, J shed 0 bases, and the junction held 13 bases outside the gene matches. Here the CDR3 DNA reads TGTGCCAGCAGCCCACTAGCGGGAGTTAGAATGGAAGCCAAAAACATTCAGTACTTC. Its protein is CASSPLAGVRMEAKNIQYF.

The CDR3 region is CSVGRTRGEQYF. The CDR3 DNA follows: TGCAGCGTGGGACGTACGCGGGGCGAGCAGTACTTC. The chain combines TRBV29-1 with TRBJ2-7, with a weak D call TRBD2 (6 bases). The CDR3 consists of 12 residues. Germline assignment: CDR1 SQVTM and CDR2 ANQGSEA. V lost 6 bases, J lost 6 bases, and 15 bases lay in between.

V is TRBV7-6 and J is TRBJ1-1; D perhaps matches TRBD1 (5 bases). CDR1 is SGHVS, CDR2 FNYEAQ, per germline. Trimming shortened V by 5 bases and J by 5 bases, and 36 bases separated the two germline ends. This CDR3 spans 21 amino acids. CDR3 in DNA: TGTGCCAGCAGCCTAGAGGGGACGGGCTGGGAAGGAGGGCCTAAGGGGACTGAAGCTTTCTTT. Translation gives CASSLEGTGWEGGPKGTEAFF.

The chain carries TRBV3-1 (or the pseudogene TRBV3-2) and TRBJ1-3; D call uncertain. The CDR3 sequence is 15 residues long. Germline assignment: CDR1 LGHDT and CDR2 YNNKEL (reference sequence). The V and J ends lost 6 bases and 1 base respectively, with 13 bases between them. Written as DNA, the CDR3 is TGTGCCAGCAGATCCGACGGAGGGTCTGGAAACACCATATATTTT. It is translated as CASRSDGGSGNTIYF.

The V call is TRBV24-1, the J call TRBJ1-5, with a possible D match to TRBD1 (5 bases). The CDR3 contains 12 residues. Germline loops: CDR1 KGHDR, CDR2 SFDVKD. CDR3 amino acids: CGLRGLDQPQHF. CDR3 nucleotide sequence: TGTGGTTTACGGGGACTTGATCAGCCCCAGCATTTT.

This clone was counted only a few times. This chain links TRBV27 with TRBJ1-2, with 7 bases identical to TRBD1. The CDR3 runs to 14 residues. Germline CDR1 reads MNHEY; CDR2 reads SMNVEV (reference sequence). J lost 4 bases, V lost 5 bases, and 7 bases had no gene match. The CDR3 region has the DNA TGTGCCAGCAGTCCACAGGGGTGGGGCTATGGCTACACCTTC. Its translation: CASSPQGWGYGYTF.

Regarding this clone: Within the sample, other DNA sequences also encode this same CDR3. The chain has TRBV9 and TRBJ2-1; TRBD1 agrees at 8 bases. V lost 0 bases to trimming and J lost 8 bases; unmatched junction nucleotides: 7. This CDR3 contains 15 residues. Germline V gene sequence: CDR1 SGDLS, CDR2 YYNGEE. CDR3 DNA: TGTGCCAGCAGCGTAGAGGGGCAGGGGGCCGATGAGCAGTTCTTC. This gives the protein CASSVEGQGADEQFF.

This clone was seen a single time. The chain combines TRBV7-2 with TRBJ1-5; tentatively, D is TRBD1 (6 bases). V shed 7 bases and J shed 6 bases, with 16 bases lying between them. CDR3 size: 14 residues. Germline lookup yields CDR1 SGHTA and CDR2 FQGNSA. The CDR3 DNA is TGTGCCAGCACGCTCTCAGGGGCAGGTCAGCCCCAGCATTTT. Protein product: CASTLSGAGQPQHF.

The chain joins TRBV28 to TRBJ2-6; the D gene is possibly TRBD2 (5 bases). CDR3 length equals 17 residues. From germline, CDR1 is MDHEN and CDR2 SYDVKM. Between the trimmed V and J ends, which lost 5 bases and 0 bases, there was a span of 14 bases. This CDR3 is CASSPTGMNSGANVLTF. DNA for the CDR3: TGTGCCAGCAGTCCGACGGGAATGAACTCTGGGGCCAACGTCCTGACTTTC.

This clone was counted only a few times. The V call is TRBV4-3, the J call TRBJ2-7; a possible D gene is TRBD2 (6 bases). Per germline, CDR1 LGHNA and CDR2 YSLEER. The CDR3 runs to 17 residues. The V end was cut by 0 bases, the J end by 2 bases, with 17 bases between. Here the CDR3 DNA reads TGCGCCAGCAGCCAAGATTGGGCTAGCGTAAGGGCCTACGAGCAGTACTTC. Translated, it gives CASSQDWASVRAYEQYF.

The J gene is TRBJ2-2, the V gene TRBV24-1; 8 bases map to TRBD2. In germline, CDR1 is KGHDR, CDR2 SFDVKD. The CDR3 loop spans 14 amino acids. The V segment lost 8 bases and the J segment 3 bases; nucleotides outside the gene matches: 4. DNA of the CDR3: TGTGCCACCACTCGGGGGGGAGACACCGGGGAGCTGTTTTTT. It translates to CATTRGGDTGELFF.

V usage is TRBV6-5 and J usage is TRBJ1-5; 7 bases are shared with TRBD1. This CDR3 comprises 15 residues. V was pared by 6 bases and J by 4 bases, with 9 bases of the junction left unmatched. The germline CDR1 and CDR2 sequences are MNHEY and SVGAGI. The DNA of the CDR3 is TGTGCCAGCAGAGCTACAGGGGTTGGGAATCAGCCCCAGCATTTT. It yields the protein CASRATGVGNQPQHF.

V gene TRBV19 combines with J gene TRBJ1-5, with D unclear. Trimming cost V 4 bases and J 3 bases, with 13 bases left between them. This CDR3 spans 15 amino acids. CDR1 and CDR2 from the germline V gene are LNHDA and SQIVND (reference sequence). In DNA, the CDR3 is TGTGCCAGTAGTAGAGACACGTCTATCAATCAGCCCCAGCATTTT. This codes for CASSRDTSINQPQHF. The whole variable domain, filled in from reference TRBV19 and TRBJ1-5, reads DGGITQSPKYLFRKEGQNVTLSCEQNLNHDAMYWYRQDPGQGLRLIYYSQIVNDFQKGDIAEGYSVSREKKESFPLTVTSAQKNPTAFYLCASSRDTSINQPQHFGDGTRLSIL.

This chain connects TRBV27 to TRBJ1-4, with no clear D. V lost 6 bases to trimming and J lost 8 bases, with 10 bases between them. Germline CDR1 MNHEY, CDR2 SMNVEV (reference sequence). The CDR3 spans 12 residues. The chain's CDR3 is CASRSVGEKLFF. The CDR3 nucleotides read TGTGCCAGCAGGAGCGTTGGGGAAAAACTGTTTTTT.